This T cell receptor (beta chain) stems from a study of cytomegalovirus exposure and HLA in healthy donors (TCRdb year 2017). Context from the whole study: An earlier analysis of roughly 500 of the donors reported 250 to 300 Gb of sequence data and approximately 120 million unique TCR beta sequences obtained from around 170 million T cells. Approximately 300 gigabases of sequencing data and around 85 million unique TCR sequences made up an early release that covered several hundred HLA-typed donors. Of the 300 to 500 genotyped donors, 75% to 85% were placed in the genetic ancestry cluster associated with self-reported Caucasian donors. The study aimed to test whether signatures of past pathogen exposure could be identified by cataloging public T cell receptors. The T cell repertoires of some 700 subjects were profiled by immunosequencing and related to cytomegalovirus serostatus. In addition to the first cohort of around 670 subjects, a separate validation cohort of 120 different subjects was used. To predict cytomegalovirus infection status, the study combined high-throughput TCR immunosequencing, statistical association of individual TCRs with disease status, and machine learning. In a later analysis, previously published TCR beta repertoires from several hundred donors were re-analyzed and high-resolution HLA genotyping was added so that TCR occurrence patterns could be studied. In the later analysis, no new phenotypic data were used to find candidate immune exposures; instead, reliance was placed on TCR beta sequences and their occurrence across donors. An earlier analysis of 450 to 750 of the donors used high-throughput TCR beta sequencing to judge whether each TCR beta V gene segment behaved as functional or pseudogenic. Donor age, sex, ethnicity and CMV serostatus were compiled together with the repertoire data. In a later genetic analysis, genome-wide SNP genotypes for about 65% of the 666 donors were used, and that subset was treated as a discovery cohort. All discovery cohort repertoires had been generated on a single sequencing platform. HLA typing included class I and class II loci at four-digit resolution. Typing coverage differed by locus: A, B, C, DRB1 and DQB1 were typed in roughly 620-630 donors, DQA1 in 522, DPA1 in some 570, and DPB1 in roughly 450. Roughly five DR-DQ haplotypes were treated as single units for association and clustering because of strong linkage in the cohort. On average, 235,054 unique TCR beta nucleotide sequences were sequenced per donor among about 400 genotyped donors of the cohort, with about 19% of those sequences being non-productive.

The study at large found these results: In the study, approximately 160 TCR beta chains were listed as associated with cytomegalovirus. It was suggested by the authors that the approach could potentially be generalized to other disease states and immunological phenotypes. A few of the identified cytomegalovirus-associated TCR beta chains were confirmed in vitro to be specific for cytomegalovirus antigens. Correlated functional status among segregating V segments might be attributable to linkage disequilibrium, but an unknown experimental factor could not be ruled out. Because counts were too low, seventeen rarely observed V segments, including chromosome 9 orphons, were left out of the earlier analysis of a few hundred of the donors. Across donors, most TCR sequences were observed very rarely, whereas some public TCRs were present in many individuals. When HLA alleles, especially DR and DQ, strongly co-occurred, attributing TCR associations to individual alleles was difficult. According to a later analysis, parvovirus B19, influenza, CMV and Epstein-Barr virus appeared linked to several top co-occurrence clusters. Because some donors lacked HLA typing at each locus, the association tests relied only on the typed subset. In this cohort, only TCR beta chains were sequenced, and detectable features were limited by the absence of alpha or paired-chain data. A later analysis associated about 17,000 TCR beta sequences with specific HLA alleles at a false discovery rate of 0.05. A later analysis found that most CMV-associated TCR beta chains appeared HLA-restricted, with HLA associations seemingly driven largely by CMV exposure. According to a later genetic analysis, donors in an Asian-associated ancestry cluster had fewer N-insertions in productive TCRs than the approximately 670-donor mean. For the cohort, immune exposure information was limited to CMV serostatus. In a later analysis, the rate of TCR association differed among HLA loci, with DRB1 alleles having the most associated TCRs and HLA-C alleles having the fewest. A further reported finding was that TCR beta sequences accurately predicted the HLA-A and HLA-B alleles for most subjects in the first cohort. A group of highly shared sequence variants was considered likely to be a technical artifact of the sequencing pipeline. V-gene and J-gene trimming of TCR beta chains was associated with a missense DCLRE1C variant in a later genetic analysis, and the association was replicated in an independent cohort. In a later analysis, HLA-associated TCR beta chains showed more clonal expansion and lower generation probabilities than non-associated chains that were equally common. An earlier analysis of around 540 of the donors showed that most TCR beta V segments appeared in productive rearrangements either about 87% or about 30% of the time, which broadly matched IMGT annotations. In both the original and validation cohorts, the classifier was reported to diagnose cytomegalovirus status with high specificity and sensitivity. The presence/absence analyses assumed that sequencing depth was roughly uniform across donors, and that assumption may not be true.

Receptor amplification or capture employed the immunoSEQ multiplex PCR assay. The multiplex PCR relied on a mix of 60 forward primers for TCR Vbeta segments and 13 reverse primers for TCR Jbeta segments. Amplification of the CDR3 region of rearranged TCR beta genes was performed with a multiplex PCR assay on genomic DNA. The Illumina HiSeq System was used to sequence the amplified TCR beta libraries as 87-base-pair reads. In the authors' own workflow: Across the 500 to 700 repertoires, a later analysis counted tens of millions of unique TCR beta chains, some 11 million of which were shared by at least two donors. To remove PCR and sequencing errors, raw reads were error-corrected and collapsed into unique sequences using a nearest-neighbor algorithm that merged closely related sequences. Alignment of CDR3 sequences to IMGT reference sequences was used to assign V, D and J gene segments. For a sequence to be retained, a match of at least six nucleotides to both a V gene segment and a J gene segment was required. Rearrangements were classified as productive when the CDR3 lacked stop codons and remained in frame with V and J, and all other rearrangements were classified as non-productive. Following IMGT convention, CDR3 was defined as the stretch from the second conserved V-encoded cysteine up to the conserved J-encoded phenylalanine. In an earlier analysis of around 570 of the donors, sequences lacking an unambiguous match to a single V gene segment were excluded. An earlier analysis of 587 of the donors called V segments functional above 56.7% productive rearrangements and segregating when the between-donor standard deviation exceeded 5%. To diagnose cytomegalovirus status from the catalog of TCR beta chain sequences, a statistical classification framework was built. V and J gene assignment, in a later analysis, came from comparing TCR nucleotide sequences with IMGT/GENE-DB human TR gene sequences. Using the TCRdist pipeline, a later analysis assigned CDR3 sequences along with most-parsimonious VDJ recombination scenarios. In a later analysis, each TCR beta chain was defined by its CDR3 amino acid sequence together with its V-gene family, and reads lacking a unique V-gene family were excluded. A later analysis removed several hundred highly shared, low-generation-probability nucleotide sequences to deal with suspected cross-contamination and a sequencing artifact. For each public chain, a later analysis derived a clonal expansion index from normalized ranks of inferred template counts within each repertoire. A later analysis computed generation probabilities with a VDJ recombination model fitted to out-of-frame rearrangements, and checked the results against IGoR. A later analysis scored TCR-TCR, TCR-HLA and TCR-CMV co-occurrence with hypergeometric tests, applying a repertoire-size bias correction to TCR pairs. A later analysis estimated false discovery rates by permuting HLA or CMV assignments 20 times. A later analysis grouped co-occurring TCRs with DBSCAN, adding TCRdist sequence similarity when clustering within HLA-allele-positive subsets. Repertoires with fewer than 30,000 or more than 120,000 public chains were left out of co-occurrence clustering, as were five repertoires with anomalous nucleotide sharing. Sourced from immuneACCESS, this table was stored by TCRdb with only in-frame sequences that have V and J called. A share of the clones is absent; for the studies checked, an unresolved V gene accounts for under half, and the remainder has no known explanation. D and trimming were read from the DNA, whereas the V and J calls and clone size are those reported in that table. This sample gives tens of thousands of clones in total; approximately 79% of them show up just once. Of the sample, 3.5% to 4% is held by the ten largest clones.

On this clone itself: Its antigen remains undetermined. It has no much larger one-base neighbor in the sample; base qualities were not kept. Other DNA sequences within the sample encode an identical CDR3.

In total, roughly 710 healthy bone marrow donors made up the cohort. Cohort members were all nominally healthy when sampled, although unrecorded immune exposures were likely present. The donor tested CMV seronegative, placing the donor among the roughly 400 seronegative members of the cohort. Every donor gave a peripheral blood sample, and the peripheral blood mononuclear cells from that sample were used for TCR beta sequencing. The Qiagen DNeasy Blood Extraction Kit was used to extract genomic DNA from the blood cell samples. Material for sequencing was PBMCs. The TCR comes from a woman aged 40 to 49 in good health and CMV-seronegative.

The CDR3 reads as follows: CASSQPTGSSGNTIYF. The sequenced DNA: TGCGCCAGCAGCCAACCGACGGGTAGCTCTGGAAACACCATATATTTT. The rearrangement joined TRBV4-1 to TRBJ1-3; the D segment cannot be called with confidence. From the cysteine through the phenylalanine, the CDR3 covers 16 amino acids. Just the 48-base CDR3 DNA is kept, in frame starting at base 1. V lost 2 bases and J lost 0 bases; the stretch between them is 11 bases long. From the germline V gene, CDR1 is MGHRA and CDR2 is YSYEKL.